One sample yielded the 14 T cell receptor beta chains listed below, sequenced in a study of Ad26.COV2.S vaccination and SARS-CoV-2 variants. Sample treatment: around 19 received Ad26.COV2.S at low or high dose, single or two shots; 5 received placebo; per-sample allocation not given. Repertoires come from day 63 after the first vaccine or placebo injection. The assay was immunoSEQ multiplex PCR, and TCRdb's table has in-frame clones only and misses some. The sample shows approximately 480,000 clones, 70% to 90% of them seen only once. Specimen: peripheral blood, collected in a trial of Ad26.COV2.S vaccine versus placebo. Every receptor here comes from a person aged 18-65 years who received the Ad26.COV2.S COVID-19 vaccine or a placebo.

The chain has TRBV29-1 and TRBJ2-3; 10 bases fit TRBD2. Germline lookup yields CDR1 SQVTM and CDR2 ANQGSEA. This CDR3 is 16 amino acids long. J was trimmed by 10 bases and V by 3 bases; bases with no gene match: 16. CDR3 DNA: TGCAGCGTTGAGACGGGTCTAGCGGGAGTAGGTAGGGCGCAGTATTTT. Translating gives CSVETGLAGVGRAQYF.

CDR3 in amino acids: CASSSRVGGELFF. DNA for the CDR3: TGTGCCAGCAGTTCCCGAGTAGGTGGGGAGCTGTTTTTT. J is TRBJ2-2 and V is TRBV6-5; D not resolved. CDR3 size: 13 residues. V lost 4 bases and J 8 bases, leaving 11 bases between the germline ends. The germline V gene has CDR1 MNHEY and CDR2 SVGAGI.

V gene TRBV27 combines with J gene TRBJ2-1; 8 positions agree with TRBD2. Germline CDR1 reads MNHEY; CDR2 reads SMNVEV (reference sequence). The J segment lost 6 bases and the V segment lost 6 bases, leaving 10 bases of the junction unmatched. This CDR3 spans 15 amino acids. The CDR3 here is CASSYITGTSNEQFF. The CDR3 nucleotides read TGTGCCAGCAGCTATATCACCGGGACTAGCAATGAGCAGTTCTTC.

The V and J genes are TRBV28 and TRBJ1-1; perhaps TRBD1 as D (5 bases). The V end lost 7 bases, the J end lost 11 bases, and 20 bases lay between the germline ends. CDR1 MDHEN and CDR2 SYDVKM come from the germline V gene. The CDR3 consists of 13 residues. In nucleotides, the CDR3 is TGTGCCAGCACTGACCTGGGGACCGAGTGGGCTTTCTTT. It translates to CASTDLGTEWAFF.

This chain links TRBV6-2 or TRBV6-3 with TRBJ2-3; the D is unclear. V lost 2 bases and J 4 bases, leaving 16 bases between the germline ends. Germline V gives CDR1 MNHEY, CDR2 SVGEGT. CDR3 length: 16 residues. CDR3 sequence (DNA): TGTGCCAGCAGTTACGACGTAGCTGCAGGCTCAGATACGCAGTATTTT. This sequence encodes CASSYDVAAGSDTQYF.

This chain joins TRBV28 and TRBJ2-5, with 7 bases aligning to TRBD2. The CDR3 runs to 15 residues. Germline-derived CDR1 and CDR2 are MDHEN and SYDVKM. Trimming at V came to 4 bases and at J to 1 base, leaving 6 bases not matched to a gene. Here the CDR3 DNA reads TGTGCCAGCAGTTCAATCTCTAGCGGCCAAGAGACCCAGTACTTC. It encodes CASSSISSGQETQYF.

The chain carries TRBV7-3 and TRBJ2-1, with D possibly TRBD2 on 7 matching bases. V was trimmed by 5 bases and J by 3 bases, leaving 14 bases between them. The germline V gene encodes CDR1 SGHTA and CDR2 FQGTGA. The length of the CDR3 is 15 residues. The CDR3 DNA follows: TGTGCCAGCAGCAAGGACGGGGGGCGCTACAATGAGCAGTTCTTC. The encoded protein is CASSKDGGRYNEQFF.

The CDR3 region has the DNA TGTGCCAGCAGCTTAGGGTCTAGAGGTGAGACCCAGTACTTC. Its protein product is CASSLGSRGETQYF. This chain uses TRBV11-2 with TRBJ2-5; no clear D gene. Trimming stripped 1 base from V and 5 bases from J, with 11 bases between. Germline V gene sequence: CDR1 SGHAT, CDR2 FQNNGV. The CDR3 totals 14 residues. The complete variable domain, with remaining parts taken from reference TRBV11-2 and TRBJ2-5, reads EAGVAQSPRYKIIEKRQSVAFWCNPISGHATLYWYQQILGQGPKLLIQFQNNGVVDDSQLPKDRFSAERLKGVDSTLKIQPAKLEDSAVYLCASSLGSRGETQYFGPGTRLLVL.

The chain is built from TRBV19 and TRBJ2-7; D gene uncertain. Germline CDR1 LNHDA, CDR2 SQIVND (reference sequence). The CDR3 contains 14 residues. The ends were cut back, 1 base at V and 2 bases at J, with 9 bases in the middle. The CDR3 DNA reads as TGTGCCAGTAGTATAGCGAAAGGGCCCTACGAGCAGTACTTC. Protein product: CASSIAKGPYEQYF.

This CDR3 is CASSSVDSNQPQHF. The CDR3 coding sequence is TGTGCCAGTAGTTCTGTGGATAGCAATCAGCCCCAGCATTTT. The chain combines TRBV19 with TRBJ1-5; D uncertain. The V end lost 5 bases, the J end lost 0 bases, and 8 bases lay between the germline ends. Germline V gene data show CDR1 as LNHDA and CDR2 as SQIVND (reference sequence). The CDR3 is 14 amino acids.

The rearrangement uses TRBV7-2 and TRBJ2-3; the match to TRBD2 covers 9 bases. Germline V lookup: CDR1 SGHTA, CDR2 FQGNSA. There are 15 residues in the CDR3. Trimming cost V 2 bases and J 6 bases; bases outside gene matches: 6. Here the CDR3 reads CASSLRREGVDTQYF. CDR3 DNA: TGTGCCAGCAGCTTAAGGCGGGAGGGCGTGGATACGCAGTATTTT. Combining the CDR3 with reference TRBV7-2 and TRBJ2-3 gives the whole variable domain GAGVSQSPSNKVTEKGKDVELRCDPISGHTALYWYRQSLGQGLEFLIYFQGNSAPDKSGLPSDRFSAERTGGSVSTLTIQRTQQEDSAVYLCASSLRREGVDTQYFGPGTRLTVL.

This clone was counted a few times. The genes are TRBV7-2 and TRBJ2-3; 8 bases align to TRBD2. This CDR3 is 15 amino acids long. The germline V gene has CDR1 SGHTA and CDR2 FQGNSA. V gave up 3 bases and J gave up 1 base; unmatched junction bases: 3. CDR3 protein: CASSFSGLGTDTQYF. The CDR3 DNA sequence: TGTGCCAGCAGCTTCTCGGGACTAGGCACAGATACGCAGTATTTT.

The CDR3 sequence is CASSSAGTGTYEQYF. The CDR3 nucleotides read TGTGCCAGCAGCAGCGCCGGGACAGGGACCTACGAGCAGTACTTC. The chain has TRBV6-5 and TRBJ2-7; 9 positions match TRBD1. Germline V gene data show CDR1 as MNHEY and CDR2 as SVGAGI. V trimming: 6 bases; J trimming: 2 bases; junction bases outside the gene matches: 8. The CDR3 has 15 residues.

The DNA of the CDR3 is TGTGCCAGCAGCTCCAGTAATACGATTGAGCAGTACTTC. Translation: CASSSSNTIEQYF. The rearrangement links TRBV11-2 to TRBJ2-7; D remains unclear. V was pared by 4 bases and J by 7 bases, with 14 bases between. The CDR3 covers 13 residues. The germline V gene encodes CDR1 SGHAT and CDR2 FQNNGV. Complete variable domain (other parts from reference TRBV11-2 and TRBJ2-7): EAGVAQSPRYKIIEKRQSVAFWCNPISGHATLYWYQQILGQGPKLLIQFQNNGVVDDSQLPKDRFSAERLKGVDSTLKIQPAKLEDSAVYLCASSSSNTIEQYFGPGTRLTVT.